What follows are 22 T cell receptor beta chains derived from one specimen sequenced in a study of shared clonotypes between healthy human individuals. The repertoire was sequenced with immunoSEQ multiplex PCR; TCRdb's copy has only in-frame clones and lacks some. The repertoire holds some 500,000 clones, with approximately 80% as singletons. Material for sequencing was PBMCs. Receptors originate from a woman in her thirties or forties in good health. Some clones in this sample may be carry-over from other donors' samples.

The chain combines TRBV5-1 with TRBJ2-5, with D maybe TRBD2 (6 bases). CDR3 length: 15 residues. Between the trimmed V and J ends, which lost 0 bases and 4 bases, there was a span of 13 bases. CDR1 SGHRS and CDR2 YFSETQ come from the germline V gene. CDR3 protein: CASSLGGNPGETQYF. The CDR3 coding sequence is TGCGCCAGCAGCTTGGGCGGGAACCCCGGAGAGACCCAGTACTTC.

The chain is built from TRBV7-2 and TRBJ2-2, with D unclear. With 5 bases removed from V and 7 bases from J, the gap between germline ends came to 29 bases. This CDR3 contains 19 residues. The germline CDR1 and CDR2 sequences are SGHTA and FQGNSA. The CDR3 nucleotides are TGTGCCAGCAGCCGAAAAGTCATGGTAGCAATTGTCGGAGTCGGGGAGCTGTTTTTT. This gives the protein CASSRKVMVAIVGVGELFF. Supplemented by reference TRBV7-2 and TRBJ2-2, the full variable domain reads GAGVSQSPSNKVTEKGKDVELRCDPISGHTALYWYRQSLGQGLEFLIYFQGNSAPDKSGLPSDRFSAERTGGSVSTLTIQRTQQEDSAVYLCASSRKVMVAIVGVGELFFGEGSRLTVL.

Details on this clone: The junction shows a germline mismatch at one end, possibly a read error. The V call is TRBV9, the J call TRBJ1-3; D gene ambiguous. Germline loops: CDR1 SGDLS, CDR2 YYNGEE. This CDR3 is 14 amino acids long. CDR3 loop: CASSGTGSGSTIYF. The CDR3 DNA reads as TGTGCCAGCAGCGGGACGGGCTCTGGAAGCACCATATATTTT.

The chain couples TRBV7-6 to TRBJ2-2, with D perhaps TRBD1 or TRBD2 (5 bases each). Trimming pared 1 base from V and 5 bases from J, leaving 17 bases between. The CDR3 length is 17 residues. The germline gives CDR1 SGHVS, CDR2 FNYEAQ. CDR3 nucleotides: TGTGCCAGCAGCTTAGTCCCGAACACAGGCGGGACCGGGGAGCTGTTTTTT. It specifies CASSLVPNTGGTGELFF.

CDR3 DNA: TGCAGCGTCCTTTTGTCTGGGGCCAACGTCCTGACTTTC. This codes for CSVLLSGANVLTF. The genes are TRBV29-1 and TRBJ2-6, with D unresolved. The CDR3 is 13 amino acids. The germline V gene has CDR1 SQVTM and CDR2 ANQGSEA. Trimming removed 6 bases at V and 1 base at J, with 7 bases between.

This clone was counted only a few times. The chain recombines TRBV19 with TRBJ2-7; a possible D gene is TRBD1 (5 bases). CDR1 is LNHDA and CDR2 is SQIVND in the germline V gene (reference sequence). This CDR3 contains 15 residues. V lost 8 bases, J lost 0 bases, and 17 bases lay in between. The CDR3 loop is CASGSRASSSYEQYF. The DNA for the CDR3 is TGTGCCAGTGGCTCCAGGGCCTCCAGCTCCTACGAGCAGTACTTC.

This clone showed up just a few times. The CDR3 region has the DNA TGTGCCAGTAGCCCCCTCGCTCGGACTAGCGAATACGAGCAGTACTTC. This sequence encodes CASSPLARTSEYEQYF. V gene TRBV19 combines with J gene TRBJ2-7; 9 bases match TRBD2. From germline, CDR1 is LNHDA and CDR2 SQIVND (reference sequence). The V gene end was trimmed by 6 bases and the J gene end by 4 bases; junction bases not matched to a gene: 13. The CDR3 totals 16 residues.

The chain employs TRBV7-2 and TRBJ2-3, with unresolved D. This CDR3 contains 15 residues. V dropped 1 base and J dropped 3 bases, with 11 bases sitting between them. Germline values: CDR1 SGHTA, CDR2 FQGNSA. CDR3 sequence reads: CASSLGRSFTDTQYF. The CDR3 coding sequence is TGTGCCAGCAGCTTAGGAAGATCCTTTACAGATACGCAGTATTTT.

Details on this clone: A far larger clone is one nucleotide away, so this likely arose from a read error. The sample holds other DNA sequences that translate to the same CDR3. The chain is built from TRBV29-1 and TRBJ2-3, with D possibly matching TRBD2 (5 bases). The CDR3 length is 14 residues. V was shortened by 5 bases and J by 4 bases, with 16 bases between the two germline ends. CDR1 is SQVTM, CDR2 ANQGSEA, per germline. The CDR3 region is CSVQTSGSSDTQYF. In DNA, the CDR3 is TGCAGCGTTCAAACTAGTGGGAGCTCAGATACGCAGTATTTT.

The chain combines TRBV4-1 with TRBJ2-7; 7 bases map to TRBD2. The CDR3 covers 16 residues. The J segment lost 4 bases and the V segment lost 1 base, leaving 10 bases of the junction unmatched. Per germline, CDR1 MGHRA and CDR2 YSYEKL. Here the CDR3 reads CASSQGILASGYEQYF. CDR3 DNA: TGCGCCAGCAGCCAAGGGATCTTGGCTAGCGGATACGAGCAGTACTTC.

This chain uses TRBV28 with TRBJ2-1; D gene uncertain. Germline V lookup: CDR1 MDHEN, CDR2 SYDVKM. The CDR3 runs to 15 residues. With 5 bases removed from V and 2 bases from J, the gap between germline ends came to 13 bases. The CDR3 reads CASSGVVGPYNEQFF. The CDR3 nucleotides read TGTGCCAGCAGTGGAGTGGTGGGCCCCTACAATGAGCAGTTCTTC.

The chain uses TRBV9 and TRBJ2-7; possibly TRBD1 for D (5 bases). The CDR3 is 16 amino acids. V was clipped by 0 bases and J by 4 bases, with 17 bases between them. The germline CDR1 and CDR2 sequences are SGDLS and YYNGEE. CDR3: CASSVAGAAHYYEQYF. CDR3 DNA: TGTGCCAGCAGCGTAGCTGGGGCAGCGCACTATTACGAGCAGTACTTC.

The gene calls are TRBV5-6 and TRBJ2-7; D is possibly TRBD1 or TRBD2 (5 bases each). CDR1 SGHDT and CDR2 YYEEEE come from the germline V gene. V dropped 4 bases and J dropped 2 bases, with 13 bases sitting between them. The CDR3 contains 14 residues. As DNA, the CDR3 is TGTGCCAGCAGCAAAGGGGACCGGGCCTACGAGCAGTACTTC. It encodes CASSKGDRAYEQYF.

The chain couples TRBV6-5 to TRBJ1-3, with no clear D. Germline assignment: CDR1 MNHEY and CDR2 SVGAGI. The CDR3 spans 16 residues. Trimming removed 0 bases at V and 0 bases at J, with 9 bases between. The CDR3 bases are TGTGCCAGCAGTTACTCGAAGAGGGTCTCTGGAAACACCATATATTTT. Amino acid sequence: CASSYSKRVSGNTIYF.

This sequence joins TRBV2 and TRBJ2-1; unclear D gene. Per germline, CDR1 SNHLY and CDR2 FYNNEI. V was shortened by 2 bases and J by 0 bases, with 5 bases between the two germline ends. The CDR3 length is 14 residues. The CDR3 coding sequence is TGTGCCAGCAGTGAAAGTAGCTCCTACAATGAGCAGTTCTTC. It translates to CASSESSSYNEQFF.

This rearrangement joins TRBV2 to TRBJ1-1; D gene unclear. Germline CDR1 SNHLY, CDR2 FYNNEI. CDR3 size: 13 residues. The V and J ends lost 6 bases and 5 bases respectively, with 13 bases between them. The CDR3 DNA reads as TGTGCCAGCAGAGCCGAAACGGGGACTGAAGCTTTCTTT. Its protein product is CASRAETGTEAFF.

The chain links TRBV7-3 to TRBJ2-5; 7 bases are a match to TRBD2. V lost 5 bases, J lost 2 bases, and 2 bases stayed unmatched. CDR3 length equals 13 residues. Germline V gene lookup returns CDR1 SGHTA and CDR2 FQGTGA. CDR3 region: CASSRDYQETQYF. CDR3 DNA: TGTGCCAGCAGCCGGGACTATCAAGAGACCCAGTACTTC.

The chain couples TRBV5-6 to TRBJ2-3, with D possibly being TRBD2 (6 bases). V lost 5 bases and J 0 bases, leaving 10 bases between the germline ends. The germline V gene encodes CDR1 SGHDT and CDR2 YYEEEE. The CDR3 sequence is 14 residues long. CDR3 region: CASRRELSTDTQYF. CDR3 nucleotide sequence: TGTGCCAGCAGACGGGAGCTCAGCACAGATACGCAGTATTTT.

V and J are TRBV5-5 and TRBJ2-7; D is unclear. The germline V and J ends were trimmed by 4 bases and 3 bases, with 8 bases remaining between them. Germline CDR1 is SGHKS and CDR2 is YYEKEE (reference sequence). This CDR3 contains 12 residues. The CDR3 DNA sequence: TGTGCCAGCAGCCCCTCCTACTACGAGCAGTACTTC. Translated, it gives CASSPSYYEQYF.

The rearrangement uses TRBV27 and TRBJ1-1; possibly TRBD1 for D (5 bases). The germline gives CDR1 MNHEY, CDR2 SMNVEV (reference sequence). With 8 bases removed from V and 0 bases from J, the gap between germline ends came to 16 bases. This CDR3 contains 15 residues. DNA of the CDR3: TGTGCCAGCTCTACACCAGGGAGAATGAACACTGAAGCTTTCTTT. Protein product: CASSTPGRMNTEAFF.

On this clone itself: A single base is all that separates this from a far larger clone, so a read error is likely. Distinct nucleotide sequences in the sample also encode this CDR3. The chain's CDR3 is CASSLTGDEQYF. The CDR3 DNA reads as TGTGCCAGCAGCTTGACAGGGGACGAGCAGTACTTC. The chain recombines TRBV7-3 with TRBJ2-5, with 8 bases aligning to TRBD1. Near its end, the DNA agrees better with TRBJ2-7, so the J call may be wrong. Germline CDR1 SGHTA, CDR2 FQGTGA. The CDR3 length is 12 residues.

The CDR3 sequence: CSVEVRGKRGYTF. The CDR3 DNA reads TGCAGCGTTGAAGTCAGGGGGAAGCGTGGCTACACCTTC. This chain connects TRBV29-1 to TRBJ1-2; TRBD1 matches at 7 bases. Germline values: CDR1 SQVTM, CDR2 ANQGSEA. V lost 1 base and J lost 7; bases outside the gene matches: 6. CDR3 length: 13 amino acids.